These 8 T cell receptor beta chains came from one sample sequenced in a study of control samples from healthy donors and cancer patients. Data came from immunoSEQ multiplex PCR; TCRdb stores just in-frame clones and leaves some out. Of under 85,000 clones in the sample, approximately 80% are singletons; the top ten hold under 14%. Sequencing was performed on PBMCs. The receptors derive from a man aged 55-75 years with head and neck cancer.

The chain combines TRBV5-1 with TRBJ2-7; D is possibly TRBD1 (6 bases). V shed 4 bases and J shed 5 bases, with 13 bases lying between them. The CDR3 consists of 13 residues. Germline CDR1 is SGHRS and CDR2 is YFSETQ. For the CDR3, the DNA is TGCGCCAGCAGCCTTCCCGGGACAAACGAGCAGTACTTC. Translated: CASSLPGTNEQYF. Filled out from reference TRBV5-1 and TRBJ2-7, the complete variable domain reads KAGVTQTPRYLIKTRGQQVTLSCSPISGHRSVSWYQQTPGQGLQFLFEYFSETQRNKGNFPGRFSGRQFSNSRSEMNVSTLELGDSALYLCASSLPGTNEQYFGPGTRLTVT.

This sequence joins TRBV13 and TRBJ2-1; D remains unclear. V lost 3 bases to trimming and J lost 1 base, with 4 bases between them. Germline assignment: CDR1 PRHDT and CDR2 FYEKMQ (reference sequence). The length of the CDR3 is 13 residues. DNA for the CDR3: TGTGCCAGCAGCTTCGAGTCCTACAATGAGCAGTTCTTC. Residues: CASSFESYNEQFF.

The chain carries TRBV28 and TRBJ2-7, with 10 bases lining up with TRBD2. Germline values: CDR1 MDHEN, CDR2 SYDVKM. Trimming removed 4 bases from V and 5 bases from J; junction bases left unmatched: 8. This CDR3 is built from 15 residues. The CDR3 protein is CASSSGGAGGDEQYF. The CDR3 DNA follows: TGTGCCAGCAGTTCCGGTGGAGCGGGAGGGGACGAGCAGTACTTC. Complete variable domain (other parts from reference TRBV28 and TRBJ2-7): DVKVTQSSRYLVKRTGEKVFLECVQDMDHENMFWYRQDPGLGLRLIYFSYDVKMKEKGDIPEGYSVSREKKERFSLILESASTNQTSMYLCASSSGGAGGDEQYFGPGTRLTVT.

This chain joins TRBV5-1 and TRBJ2-5, with D tentatively TRBD1 (6 bases). V gave up 4 bases and J gave up 7 bases, with 17 bases separating them. Germline assignment: CDR1 SGHRS and CDR2 YFSETQ. This CDR3 is 14 amino acids long. The CDR3 sequence is CASSPNLAGATQYF. The CDR3 DNA sequence: TGCGCCAGCAGCCCCAACCTGGCAGGGGCGACCCAGTACTTC.

The chain joins TRBV6-1 to TRBJ2-1; 12 bases fit TRBD2. The CDR3 covers 17 residues. The germline V gene encodes CDR1 MNHNS and CDR2 SASEGT. V lost 4 bases to trimming and J lost 0 bases; unmatched junction nucleotides: 4. The CDR3 DNA reads as TGTGCCAGCAGTGCCCTACTAGCGGGAGGCTCCTACAATGAGCAGTTCTTC. Translated, it gives CASSALLAGGSYNEQFF.

This chain joins TRBV5-1 and TRBJ1-4; D possibly corresponds to TRBD1 (6 bases). CDR1 is SGHRS, CDR2 YFSETQ, per germline. This CDR3 spans 17 amino acids. Trimming shortened V by 0 bases and J by 3 bases, and 15 bases separated the two germline ends. CDR3 residues: CASSLGPQGPSNEKLFF. In DNA form, the CDR3 reads TGCGCCAGCAGCTTGGGGCCGCAGGGGCCATCTAATGAAAAACTGTTTTTT. The whole variable domain, remainder taken from reference TRBV5-1 and TRBJ1-4, is KAGVTQTPRYLIKTRGQQVTLSCSPISGHRSVSWYQQTPGQGLQFLFEYFSETQRNKGNFPGRFSGRQFSNSRSEMNVSTLELGDSALYLCASSLGPQGPSNEKLFFGSGTQLSVL.

The chain employs TRBV24-1 and TRBJ1-5; no clear D. The V end lost 7 bases, the J end lost 1 base, and 10 bases lay between the germline ends. The CDR3 runs 14 residues. The germline gives CDR1 KGHDR, CDR2 SFDVKD. This CDR3 is CATSRAGSNQPQHF. CDR3 bases: TGTGCCACCAGCCGCGCGGGGAGCAATCAGCCCCAGCATTTT.

The gene calls are TRBV5-1 and TRBJ2-5; 7 bases are a match to TRBD1. There are 13 residues in the CDR3. Germline V lookup: CDR1 SGHRS, CDR2 YFSETQ. The V gene end was trimmed by 7 bases and the J gene end by 2 bases; junction bases not matched to a gene: 5. CDR3 in DNA: TGCGCCAGCTTCTTGACAGGGCAAGAGACCCAGTACTTC. Its translation: CASFLTGQETQYF.